The entry below gives a single T cell receptor (beta chain) sequence along with its context. The antigen is not known. From blood CD8+ and CD4+ T cells, TCR beta sequences were generated. Control patients had untreated stable or active relapsing-remitting multiple sclerosis by revised McDonald criteria. TEMRA cells were FACS-enriched and CD8+ and CD4+ T cells negatively isolated. This sample was included in a study of CD8 T cells in Susac syndrome. Study-wide results and limits: The study acknowledged a relatively small number of individuals in its TCR sequencing and HLA analysis.

Random hexamers were used to reverse transcribe about 0.5 to 1 ug of RNA. TCRdb used MiXCR to reprocess the immunoSEQ multiplex PCR reads, holding one entry per CDR3 protein. Of some 300,000 distinct CDR3 sequences in the sample, roughly 85% are singletons; the top ten hold 0.21%. This CDR3 is built from 16 residues. The V gene's germline CDR1 is MDHEN and CDR2 SYDVKM. V lost 5 bases to trimming and J lost 6 bases; unmatched junction nucleotides: 8. Sequenced input: CD8+ T cells from PBMCs. The chain carries TRBV28 and TRBJ2-1; 12 nucleotides align to TRBD2. This TCR derives from a human donor with multiple sclerosis. The CDR3 sequence is CASSPRTSGVSNEQFF. CDR3 nucleotides: TGTGCCAGCAGTCCTCGGACTAGCGGGGTATCCAATGAGCAGTTCTTC.